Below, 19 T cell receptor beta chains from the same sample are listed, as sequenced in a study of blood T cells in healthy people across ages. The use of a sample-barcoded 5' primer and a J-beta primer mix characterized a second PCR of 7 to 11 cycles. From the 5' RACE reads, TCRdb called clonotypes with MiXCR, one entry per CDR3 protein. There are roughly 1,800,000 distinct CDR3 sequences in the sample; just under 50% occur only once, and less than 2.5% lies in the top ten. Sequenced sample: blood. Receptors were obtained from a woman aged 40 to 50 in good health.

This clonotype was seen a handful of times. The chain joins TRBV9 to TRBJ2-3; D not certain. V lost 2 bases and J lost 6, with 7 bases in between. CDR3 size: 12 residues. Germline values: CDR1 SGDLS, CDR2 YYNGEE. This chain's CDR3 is CASSVTPDTQYF. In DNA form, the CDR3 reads TGTGCCAGCAGCGTCACCCCCGATACGCAGTATTTT.

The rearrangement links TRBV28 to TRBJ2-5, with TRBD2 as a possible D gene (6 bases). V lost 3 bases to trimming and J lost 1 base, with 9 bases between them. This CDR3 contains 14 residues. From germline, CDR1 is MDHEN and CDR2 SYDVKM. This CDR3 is CASSFAGIQETQYF. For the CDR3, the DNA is TGTGCCAGCAGTTTCGCGGGGATCCAAGAGACCCAGTACTTC.

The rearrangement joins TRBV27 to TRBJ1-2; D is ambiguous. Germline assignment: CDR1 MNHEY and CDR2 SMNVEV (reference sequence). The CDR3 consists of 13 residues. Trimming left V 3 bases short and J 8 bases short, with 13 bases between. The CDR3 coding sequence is TGTGCCAGCAGTTTGTTCGGATCTCTCGGCTACACCTTC. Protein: CASSLFGSLGYTF.

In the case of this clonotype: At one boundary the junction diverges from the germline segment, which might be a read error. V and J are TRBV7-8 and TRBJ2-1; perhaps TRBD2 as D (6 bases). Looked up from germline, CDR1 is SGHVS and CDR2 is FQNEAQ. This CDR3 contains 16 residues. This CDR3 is CASSTLARSSYNELFF. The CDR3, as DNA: TGTGCCAGCAGCACCCTAGCGCGGAGCTCCTACAATGAGCTGTTCTTC.

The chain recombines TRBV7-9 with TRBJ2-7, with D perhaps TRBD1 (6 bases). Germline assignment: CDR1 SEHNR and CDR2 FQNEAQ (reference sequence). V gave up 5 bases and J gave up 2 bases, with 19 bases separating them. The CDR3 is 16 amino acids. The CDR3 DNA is TGTGCCAGCAGCCCCCAAACAGGGCCGCTAACCTACGAGCAGTACTTC. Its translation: CASSPQTGPLTYEQYF.

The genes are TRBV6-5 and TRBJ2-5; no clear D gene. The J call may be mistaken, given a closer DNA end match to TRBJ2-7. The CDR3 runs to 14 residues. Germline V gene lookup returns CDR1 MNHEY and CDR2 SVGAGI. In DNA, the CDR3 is TGTGCCAGCAGAAGATCGAGTGACCTAAACGAGCAGTACTTC. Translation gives CASRRSSDLNEQYF.

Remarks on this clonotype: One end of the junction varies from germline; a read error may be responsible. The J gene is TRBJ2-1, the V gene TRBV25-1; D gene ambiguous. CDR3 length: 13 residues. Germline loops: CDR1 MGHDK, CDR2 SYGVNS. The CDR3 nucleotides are TGTGCCAGCAGTGAACTAGGGCCCGATGAGCAGTCCTTC. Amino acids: CASSELGPDEQSF.

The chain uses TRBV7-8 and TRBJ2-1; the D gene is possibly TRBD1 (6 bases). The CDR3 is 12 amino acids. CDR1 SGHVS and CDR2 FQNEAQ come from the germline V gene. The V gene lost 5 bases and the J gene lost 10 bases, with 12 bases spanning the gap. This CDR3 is CASSAQGWEQFF. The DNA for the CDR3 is TGTGCCAGCAGCGCACAGGGCTGGGAGCAGTTCTTC.

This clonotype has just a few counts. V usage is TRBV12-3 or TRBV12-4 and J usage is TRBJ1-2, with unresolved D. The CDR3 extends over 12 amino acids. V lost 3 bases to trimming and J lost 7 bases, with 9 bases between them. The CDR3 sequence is CASSFRFGGYTF. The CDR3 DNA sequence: TGTGCCAGCAGTTTTAGGTTCGGTGGCTACACCTTC.

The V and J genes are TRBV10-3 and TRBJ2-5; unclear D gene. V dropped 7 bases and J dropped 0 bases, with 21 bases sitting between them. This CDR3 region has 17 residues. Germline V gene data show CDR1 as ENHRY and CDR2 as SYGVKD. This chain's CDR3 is CAIIQLGRRVNQETQYF. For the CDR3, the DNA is TGTGCCATCATTCAGCTCGGAAGACGAGTCAACCAAGAGACCCAGTACTTC.

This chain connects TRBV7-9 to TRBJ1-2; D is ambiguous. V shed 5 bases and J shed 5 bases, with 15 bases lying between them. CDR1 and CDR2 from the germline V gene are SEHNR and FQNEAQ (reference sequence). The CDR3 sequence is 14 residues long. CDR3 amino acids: CASSPTSLIYGYTF. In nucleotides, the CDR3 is TGTGCCAGCAGCCCCACCAGCCTTATTTATGGCTACACCTTC.

CDR3 nucleotide sequence: TGCAGTGCCAGGACCGCCGTGTATAGCAATCAGCCCCAGCATTTT. Amino acids: CSARTAVYSNQPQHF. This chain links TRBV20-1 with TRBJ1-5; no definite D call. The CDR3 is made up of 15 amino acids. Germline values: CDR1 DFQATT, CDR2 SNEGSKA (reference sequence). V was shortened by 6 bases and J by 0 bases, with 15 bases between the two germline ends.

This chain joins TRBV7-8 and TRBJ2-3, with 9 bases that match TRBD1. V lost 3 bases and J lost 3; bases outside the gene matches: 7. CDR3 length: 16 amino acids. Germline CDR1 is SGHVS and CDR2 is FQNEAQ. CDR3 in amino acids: CASSFRDRVETDTQYF. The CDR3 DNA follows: TGTGCCAGCAGCTTCCGGGACAGGGTCGAAACAGATACGCAGTATTTT. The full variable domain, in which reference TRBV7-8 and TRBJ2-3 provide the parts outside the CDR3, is GAGVSQSPRYKVAKRGQDVALRCDPISGHVSLFWYQQALGQGPEFLTYFQNEAQLDKSGLPSDRFFAERPEGSVSTLKIQRTQQEDSAVYLCASSFRDRVETDTQYFGPGTRLTVL.

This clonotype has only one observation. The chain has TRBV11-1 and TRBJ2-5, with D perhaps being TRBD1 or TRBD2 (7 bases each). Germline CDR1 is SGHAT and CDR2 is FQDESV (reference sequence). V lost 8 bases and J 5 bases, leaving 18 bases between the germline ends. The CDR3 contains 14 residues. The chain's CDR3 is CASRPGGAGETQYF. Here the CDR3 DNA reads TGTGCCAGCCGGCCAGGGGGGGCGGGTGAGACCCAGTACTTC.

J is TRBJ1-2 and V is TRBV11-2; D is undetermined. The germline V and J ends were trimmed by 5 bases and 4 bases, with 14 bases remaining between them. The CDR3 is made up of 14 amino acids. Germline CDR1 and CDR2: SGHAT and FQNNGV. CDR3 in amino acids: CASSLISGFYGYTF. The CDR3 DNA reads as TGTGCCAGCAGCCTGATTTCAGGCTTCTATGGCTACACCTTC.

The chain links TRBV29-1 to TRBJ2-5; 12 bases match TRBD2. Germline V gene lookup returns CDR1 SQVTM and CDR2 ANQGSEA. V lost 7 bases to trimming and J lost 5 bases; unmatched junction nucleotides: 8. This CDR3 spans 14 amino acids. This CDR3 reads CSDSLAGGGETQYF. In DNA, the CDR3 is TGCAGCGACTCACTAGCGGGGGGTGGGGAGACCCAGTACTTC.

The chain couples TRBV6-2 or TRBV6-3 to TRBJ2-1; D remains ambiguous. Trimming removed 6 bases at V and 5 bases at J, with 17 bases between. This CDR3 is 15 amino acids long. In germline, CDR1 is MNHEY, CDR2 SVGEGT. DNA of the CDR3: TGTGCCAGCAGACGGAATCCGGAAGGCCACAATGAGCAGTTCTTC. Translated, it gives CASRRNPEGHNEQFF.

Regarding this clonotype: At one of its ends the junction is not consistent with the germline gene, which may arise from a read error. CDR3 DNA sequence: TGTGCCAGCAGCTTAAATGGAGGGGCAGGTCAGCCTCAGCATTTT. It is translated as CASSLNGGAGQPQHF. The V call is TRBV7-2, the J call TRBJ1-5, with D tentatively TRBD1 (5 bases). CDR3 length: 15 residues. Germline V lookup: CDR1 SGHTA, CDR2 FQGNSA.

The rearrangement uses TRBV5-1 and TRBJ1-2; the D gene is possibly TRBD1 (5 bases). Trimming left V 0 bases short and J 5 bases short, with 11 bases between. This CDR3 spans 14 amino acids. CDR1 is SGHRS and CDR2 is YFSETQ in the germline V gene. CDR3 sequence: CASSLDDSRYGYTF. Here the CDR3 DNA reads TGCGCCAGCAGCTTGGACGACAGCAGATATGGCTACACCTTC.